These 18 T cell receptor beta chains were sequenced from one sample in a study of cytomegalovirus exposure and HLA in healthy donors. Libraries were prepared by immunoSEQ multiplex PCR; TCRdb keeps only in-frame clonotypes and omits some of them. The data hold 110,000 to 150,000 clones, with just over 90% observed a single time. What was sequenced was PBMCs. The receptors here all came from a man aged 18 to 35 in good health and CMV-seronegative.

V gene TRBV5-6 combines with J gene TRBJ2-3; TRBD1 aligns across 7 bases. The germline V gene encodes CDR1 SGHDT and CDR2 YYEEEE. The CDR3 loop spans 19 amino acids. With V trimmed by 4 bases and J by 1 base, 18 bases remained unmatched. The CDR3 sequence: CASSSLRDSSKDRTDTQYF. CDR3 DNA sequence: TGTGCCAGCAGCAGCCTCCGGGACAGCTCAAAAGATCGCACAGATACGCAGTATTTT.

This clone has just one count. This chain uses TRBV18 with TRBJ2-1; the match to TRBD2 covers 8 bases. The V segment lost 4 bases and the J segment 8 bases; nucleotides outside the gene matches: 7. CDR3 length: 14 amino acids. Germline V gene data show CDR1 as KGHSH and CDR2 as LQKENI. CDR3 nucleotide sequence: TGTGCCAGCTCACTAGCGGGGACCCCGGATGAGCAGTTCTTC. Protein product: CASSLAGTPDEQFF.

The chain uses TRBV7-8 and TRBJ2-7; TRBD2 matches 15 bases. With 5 bases clipped from V and 5 bases from J, the junction kept 4 bases outside the gene matches. CDR1 and CDR2 (germline): SGHVS, FQNEAQ. The CDR3 covers 15 residues. The DNA for the CDR3 is TGTGCCAGCAGCCCCGGGACTAGCGGGAGGAACGAGCAGTACGTC. The encoded protein is CASSPGTSGRNEQYV.

This chain connects TRBV5-1 to TRBJ2-3; D perhaps matches TRBD1 (6 bases). V lost 2 bases, J lost 2 bases, and 15 bases lay in between. This CDR3 spans 16 amino acids. Germline V lookup: CDR1 SGHRS, CDR2 YFSETQ. As DNA, the CDR3 is TGCGCCAGCAGCTTCCAACAGGGTTGGGACACAGATACGCAGTATTTT. Amino acid sequence: CASSFQQGWDTDTQYF.

The CDR3 sequence is CASSLSPGTGSSYEQYV. Written as DNA, the CDR3 is TGTGCCAGCAGCTTGTCCCCCGGGACAGGGTCCTCCTACGAGCAGTACGTC. The V gene is TRBV7-8, the J gene TRBJ2-7; TRBD1 matches at 9 bases. V lost 3 bases and J lost 0; bases outside the gene matches: 9. The germline CDR1 and CDR2 sequences are SGHVS and FQNEAQ. This CDR3 region has 17 residues.

This clone was recorded only once. The V call is TRBV28, the J call TRBJ1-6; D not resolved. CDR1 is MDHEN, CDR2 SYDVKM, per germline. The CDR3 is 13 residues long. Trimming pared 2 bases from V and 10 bases from J, leaving 9 bases between. CDR3 bases: TGTGCCAGCAGTTTAAGAGGGCGCTCACCCCTCCACTTT. Protein product: CASSLRGRSPLHF.

The rearrangement links TRBV11-2 to TRBJ2-3; D is undetermined. The germline V and J ends were trimmed by 1 base and 2 bases, with 7 bases remaining between them. Germline loops: CDR1 SGHAT, CDR2 FQNNGV. The CDR3 covers 14 residues. CDR3 coding DNA: TGTGCCAGCAGCTTAGCCCAGTTCACAGATACGCAGTATTTT. Translation gives CASSLAQFTDTQYF. The whole variable domain, filled in from reference TRBV11-2 and TRBJ2-3, reads EAGVAQSPRYKIIEKRQSVAFWCNPISGHATLYWYQQILGQGPKLLIQFQNNGVVDDSQLPKDRFSAERLKGVDSTLKIQPAKLEDSAVYLCASSLAQFTDTQYFGPGTRLTVL.

Worth noting for this clone: At one of its ends the junction is not consistent with the germline gene, which may arise from a read error. The V call is TRBV5-1, the J call TRBJ2-7; 9 nucleotides align to TRBD1. CDR1 and CDR2 from the germline V gene are SGHRS and YFSETQ. The CDR3 runs to 15 residues. CDR3 loop: CASSPGQGFSYGQYF. The CDR3 DNA follows: TGCGCCAGCTCCCCGGGACAGGGTTTCTCCTACGGGCAGTACTTC.

V and J are TRBV5-1 and TRBJ2-3; no reliable D call. Germline V gives CDR1 SGHRS, CDR2 YFSETQ. The CDR3 consists of 12 residues. V lost 4 bases to trimming and J lost 4 bases, with 7 bases between them. The CDR3 is CASSTSADTQYF. The CDR3 nucleotides read TGCGCCAGCAGCACCTCAGCAGATACGCAGTATTTT.

V is TRBV4-1 and J is TRBJ1-5; a weak D match, TRBD1 (5 bases). Trimming shortened V by 1 base and J by 2 bases, and 27 bases separated the two germline ends. The CDR3 sequence is 21 residues long. The germline V gene has CDR1 MGHRA and CDR2 YSYEKL. The CDR3 loop reads CASSQGQGGVVGRLGNQPQHF. In DNA, the CDR3 is TGCGCCAGCAGCCAAGGCCAGGGTGGGGTCGTGGGCCGCCTAGGCAATCAGCCCCAGCATTTT.

The chain couples TRBV27 to TRBJ2-3; 11 nucleotides align to TRBD2. From germline, CDR1 is MNHEY and CDR2 SMNVEV (reference sequence). CDR3 length: 15 amino acids. After removal of 8 bases from V and 5 bases from J, the junction contained 9 bases not matched to a gene. The CDR3 loop reads CASHLAGGVGDTQYF. For the CDR3, the DNA is TGTGCCAGCCACCTAGCGGGAGGCGTCGGAGATACGCAGTATTTT.

The chain combines TRBV5-1 with TRBJ2-3; D not certain. CDR3 size: 15 residues. V dropped 1 base and J dropped 0 bases, with 9 bases sitting between them. Germline-derived CDR1 and CDR2 are SGHRS and YFSETQ. The CDR3 sequence is CASSLLGPSTDTQYF. DNA for the CDR3: TGCGCCAGCAGCTTGCTAGGTCCCAGCACAGATACGCAGTATTTT. The full variable domain, completed using reference TRBV5-1 and TRBJ2-3, is KAGVTQTPRYLIKTRGQQVTLSCSPISGHRSVSWYQQTPGQGLQFLFEYFSETQRNKGNFPGRFSGRQFSNSRSEMNVSTLELGDSALYLCASSLLGPSTDTQYFGPGTRLTVL.

This chain joins TRBV29-1 and TRBJ2-5, with a possible D match to TRBD2 (5 bases). Deletions cut 5 bases from V and 5 bases from J, with 15 bases between. The CDR3 has 13 amino acids. CDR1 and CDR2 from the germline V gene are SQVTM and ANQGSEA. The CDR3 nucleotides are TGCAGCGTTTCGGGGTCGACCCTGGAGACCCAGTACTTC. This sequence encodes CSVSGSTLETQYF.

The rearrangement joins TRBV28 to TRBJ1-2; D unresolved. CDR1 is MDHEN, CDR2 SYDVKM, per germline. V was trimmed by 2 bases and J by 8 bases, leaving 12 bases between them. This CDR3 comprises 13 residues. CDR3 region: CASSLDTRGGYTF. The CDR3 coding sequence is TGTGCCAGCAGTTTAGACACCCGAGGGGGCTACACCTTC.

The V and J genes are TRBV6-5 and TRBJ2-7; tentative D call: TRBD1 (6 bases). Trimming stripped 6 bases from V and 3 bases from J, with 15 bases between. CDR1 and CDR2 (germline): MNHEY, SVGAGI. This CDR3 is built from 14 residues. CDR3 bases: TGTGCCAGCAGGGTCACAGGGAATAGCTACGAGCAGTACGTC. Its protein is CASRVTGNSYEQYV.

The rearrangement joins TRBV20-1 to TRBJ2-3; no clear D. CDR3 size: 10 residues. Trimming cost V 6 bases and J 4 bases, with 5 bases left between them. CDR1 and CDR2 from the germline V gene are DFQATT and SNEGSKA (reference sequence). In nucleotides, the CDR3 is TGCAGTGCCCGGGCAGATACGCAGTATTTT. Translated: CSARADTQYF.

This chain uses TRBV27 with TRBJ2-7, with 8 bases fitting TRBD1. J gave up 7 bases and V 5 bases, and 13 bases lay outside the gene matches. Germline V lookup: CDR1 MNHEY, CDR2 SMNVEV (reference sequence). This CDR3 region has 15 residues. CDR3 protein: CASSHGQGPLPEQYF. The CDR3 DNA is TGTGCCAGCAGTCACGGACAGGGTCCGTTACCAGAGCAGTACTTC.

The V and J genes are TRBV28 and TRBJ2-4, with TRBD2 matching over 7 bases. Germline V lookup: CDR1 MDHEN, CDR2 SYDVKM. This CDR3 is built from 16 residues. With V trimmed by 4 bases and J by 1 base, 7 bases remained unmatched. Written as DNA, the CDR3 is TGTGCCAGCAGTTCGGCGGGAGTGGGGGCCAAAAACATTCAGTACTTC. As protein: CASSSAGVGAKNIQYF.